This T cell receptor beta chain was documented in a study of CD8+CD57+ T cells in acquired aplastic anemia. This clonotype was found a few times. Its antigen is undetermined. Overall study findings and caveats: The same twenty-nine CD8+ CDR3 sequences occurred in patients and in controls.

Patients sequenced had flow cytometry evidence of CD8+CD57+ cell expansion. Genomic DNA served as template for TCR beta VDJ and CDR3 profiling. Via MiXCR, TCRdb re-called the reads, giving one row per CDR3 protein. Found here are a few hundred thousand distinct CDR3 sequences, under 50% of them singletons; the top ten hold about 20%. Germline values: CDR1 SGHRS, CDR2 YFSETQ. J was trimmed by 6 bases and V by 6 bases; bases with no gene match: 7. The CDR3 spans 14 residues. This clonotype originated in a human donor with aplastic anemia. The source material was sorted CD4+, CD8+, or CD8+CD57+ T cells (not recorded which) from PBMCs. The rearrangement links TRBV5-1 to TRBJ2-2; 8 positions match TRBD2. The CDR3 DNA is TGCGCCAGCAATCGGGGACTAGGGCCCGGGGAGCTGTTTTTT. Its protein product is CASNRGLGPGELFF.